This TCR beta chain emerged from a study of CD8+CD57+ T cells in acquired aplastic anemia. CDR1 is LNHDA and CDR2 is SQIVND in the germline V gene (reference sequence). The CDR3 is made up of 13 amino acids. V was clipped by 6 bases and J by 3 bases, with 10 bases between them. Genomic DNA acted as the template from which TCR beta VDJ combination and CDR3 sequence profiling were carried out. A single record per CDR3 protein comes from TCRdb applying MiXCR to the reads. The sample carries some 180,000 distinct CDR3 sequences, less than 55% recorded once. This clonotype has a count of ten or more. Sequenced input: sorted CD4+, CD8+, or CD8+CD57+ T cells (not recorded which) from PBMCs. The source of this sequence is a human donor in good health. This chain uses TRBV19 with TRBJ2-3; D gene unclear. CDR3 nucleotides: TGTGCCAGTAGCCCCCCGGAGACAGATACGCAGTATTTT. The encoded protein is CASSPPETDTQYF.